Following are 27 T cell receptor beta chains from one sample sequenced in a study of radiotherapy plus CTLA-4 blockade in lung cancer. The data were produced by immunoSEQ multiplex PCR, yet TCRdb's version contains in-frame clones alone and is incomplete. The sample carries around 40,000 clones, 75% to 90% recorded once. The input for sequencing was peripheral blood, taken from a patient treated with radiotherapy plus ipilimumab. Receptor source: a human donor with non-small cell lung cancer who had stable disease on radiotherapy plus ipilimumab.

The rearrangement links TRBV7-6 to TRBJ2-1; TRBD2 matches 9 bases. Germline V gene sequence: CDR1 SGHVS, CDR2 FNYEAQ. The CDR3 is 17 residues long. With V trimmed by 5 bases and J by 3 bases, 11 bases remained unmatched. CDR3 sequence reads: CASSPQFAGGNYNEQFF. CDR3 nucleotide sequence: TGTGCCAGCAGCCCACAATTCGCGGGAGGGAACTACAATGAGCAGTTCTTC.

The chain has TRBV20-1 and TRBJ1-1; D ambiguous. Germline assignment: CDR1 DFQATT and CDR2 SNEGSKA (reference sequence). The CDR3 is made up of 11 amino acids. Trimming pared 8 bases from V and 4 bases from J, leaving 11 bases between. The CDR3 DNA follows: TGCAGTACCACTTCGGGCACTGAAGCTTTCTTT. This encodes CSTTSGTEAFF.

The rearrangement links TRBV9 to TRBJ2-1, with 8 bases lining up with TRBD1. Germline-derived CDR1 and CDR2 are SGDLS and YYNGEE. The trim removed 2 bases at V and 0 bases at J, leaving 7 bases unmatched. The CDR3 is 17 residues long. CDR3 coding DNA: TGTGCCAGCAGCGTTGGACAGGGAAGGCCCTCCTACAATGAGCAGTTCTTC. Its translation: CASSVGQGRPSYNEQFF.

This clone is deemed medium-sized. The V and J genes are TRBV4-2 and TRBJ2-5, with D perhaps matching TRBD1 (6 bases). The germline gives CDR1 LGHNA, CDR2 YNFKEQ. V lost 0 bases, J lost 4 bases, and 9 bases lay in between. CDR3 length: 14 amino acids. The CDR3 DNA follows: TGTGCCAGCAGCCAAGAAACAGGGATAGAGACCCAGTACTTC. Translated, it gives CASSQETGIETQYF.

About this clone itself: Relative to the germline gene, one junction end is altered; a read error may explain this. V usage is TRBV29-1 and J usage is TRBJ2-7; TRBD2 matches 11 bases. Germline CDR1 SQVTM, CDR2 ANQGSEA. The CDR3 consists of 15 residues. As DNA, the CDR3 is TGCAGCGTAGAAGGACTAGCGGGCCACTCCTACGAGCAGTACTTC. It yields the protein CSVEGLAGHSYEQYF.

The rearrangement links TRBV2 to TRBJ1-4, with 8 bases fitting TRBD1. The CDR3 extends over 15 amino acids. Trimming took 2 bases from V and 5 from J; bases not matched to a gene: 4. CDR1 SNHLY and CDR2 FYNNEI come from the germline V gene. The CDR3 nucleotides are TGTGCCAGCAGTGAACTAAGGACAGGGAATGAAAAACTGTTTTTT. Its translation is CASSELRTGNEKLFF.

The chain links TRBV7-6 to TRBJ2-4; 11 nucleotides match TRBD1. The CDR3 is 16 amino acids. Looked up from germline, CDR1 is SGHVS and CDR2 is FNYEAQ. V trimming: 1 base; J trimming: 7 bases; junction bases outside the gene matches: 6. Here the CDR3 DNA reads TGTGCCAGCAGCTTAGGCGCCGGACAGGGGGCTAACATTCAGTACTTC. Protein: CASSLGAGQGANIQYF.

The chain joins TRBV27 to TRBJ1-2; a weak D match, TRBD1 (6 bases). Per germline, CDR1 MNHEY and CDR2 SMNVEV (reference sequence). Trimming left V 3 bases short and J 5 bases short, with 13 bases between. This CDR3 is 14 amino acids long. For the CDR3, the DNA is TGTGCCAGCAGTTTCCAAGGGGGAGGGTATGGCTACACCTTC. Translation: CASSFQGGGYGYTF.

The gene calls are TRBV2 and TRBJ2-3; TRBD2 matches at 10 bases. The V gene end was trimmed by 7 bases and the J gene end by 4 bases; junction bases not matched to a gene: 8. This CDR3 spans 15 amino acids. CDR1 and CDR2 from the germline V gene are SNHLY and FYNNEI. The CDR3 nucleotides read TGTGCCAGCAAACCGGGACTAGCGAGCTCAGATACGCAGTATTTT. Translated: CASKPGLASSDTQYF.

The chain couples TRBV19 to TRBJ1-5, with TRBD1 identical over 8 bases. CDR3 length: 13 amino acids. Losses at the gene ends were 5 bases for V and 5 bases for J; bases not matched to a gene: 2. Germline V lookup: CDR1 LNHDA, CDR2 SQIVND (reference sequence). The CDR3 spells CASSGQGHQPQHF. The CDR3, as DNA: TGTGCCAGTAGTGGACAGGGCCATCAGCCCCAGCATTTT. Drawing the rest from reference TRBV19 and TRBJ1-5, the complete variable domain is DGGITQSPKYLFRKEGQNVTLSCEQNLNHDAMYWYRQDPGQGLRLIYYSQIVNDFQKGDIAEGYSVSREKKESFPLTVTSAQKNPTAFYLCASSGQGHQPQHFGDGTRLSIL.

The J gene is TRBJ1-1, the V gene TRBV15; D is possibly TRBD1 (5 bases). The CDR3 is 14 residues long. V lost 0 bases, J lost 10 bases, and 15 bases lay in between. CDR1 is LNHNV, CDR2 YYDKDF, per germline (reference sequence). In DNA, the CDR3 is TGTGCCACCAGCAGAGATGGGCTCACAGGACGAGCTTTCTTT. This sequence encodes CATSRDGLTGRAFF.

The CDR3 DNA sequence: TGTGCCAGCAGCTCTAGGGGAGGCAGGGCGAGTGGAATGGAAAAACTGTTTTTT. Residues: CASSSRGGRASGMEKLFF. The chain uses TRBV7-2 and TRBJ1-4, with D perhaps TRBD1 (5 bases). Trimming shortened V by 4 bases and J by 8 bases, and 26 bases separated the two germline ends. The CDR3 totals 18 residues. Germline lookup yields CDR1 SGHTA and CDR2 FQGNSA. The variable domain in full, completed from reference TRBV7-2 and TRBJ1-4, reads GAGVSQSPSNKVTEKGKDVELRCDPISGHTALYWYRQSLGQGLEFLIYFQGNSAPDKSGLPSDRFSAERTGGSVSTLTIQRTQQEDSAVYLCASSSRGGRASGMEKLFFGSGTQLSVL.

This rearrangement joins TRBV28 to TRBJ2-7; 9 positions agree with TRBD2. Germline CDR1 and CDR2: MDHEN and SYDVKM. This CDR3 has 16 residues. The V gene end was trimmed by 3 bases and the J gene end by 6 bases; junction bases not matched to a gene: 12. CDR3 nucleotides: TGTGCCAGCAGTTTTATAGGGCGGGAGGGCCTAACCGAGCAGTACTTC. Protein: CASSFIGREGLTEQYF.

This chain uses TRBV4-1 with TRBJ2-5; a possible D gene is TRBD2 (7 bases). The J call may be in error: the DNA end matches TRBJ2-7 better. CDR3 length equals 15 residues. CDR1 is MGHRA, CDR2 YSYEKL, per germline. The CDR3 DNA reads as TGCGCCAGCAGCCGAACTCCCGGGGGGCGCGGCGAGCAGTACTTC. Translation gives CASSRTPGGRGEQYF.

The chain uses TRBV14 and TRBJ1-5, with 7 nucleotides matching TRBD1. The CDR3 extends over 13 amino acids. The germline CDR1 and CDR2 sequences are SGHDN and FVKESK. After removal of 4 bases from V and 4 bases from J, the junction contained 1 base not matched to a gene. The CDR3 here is CASSRDSNQPQHF. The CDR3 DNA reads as TGTGCCAGCAGCCGGGACAGTAATCAGCCCCAGCATTTT.

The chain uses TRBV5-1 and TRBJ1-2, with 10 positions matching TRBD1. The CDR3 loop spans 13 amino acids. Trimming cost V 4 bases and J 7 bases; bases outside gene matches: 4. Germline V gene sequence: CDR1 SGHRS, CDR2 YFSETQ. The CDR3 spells CASSTGQGPGYTF. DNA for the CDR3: TGCGCCAGCAGCACGGGACAGGGGCCTGGCTACACCTTC. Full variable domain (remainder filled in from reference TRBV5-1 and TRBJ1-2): KAGVTQTPRYLIKTRGQQVTLSCSPISGHRSVSWYQQTPGQGLQFLFEYFSETQRNKGNFPGRFSGRQFSNSRSEMNVSTLELGDSALYLCASSTGQGPGYTFGSGTRLTVV.

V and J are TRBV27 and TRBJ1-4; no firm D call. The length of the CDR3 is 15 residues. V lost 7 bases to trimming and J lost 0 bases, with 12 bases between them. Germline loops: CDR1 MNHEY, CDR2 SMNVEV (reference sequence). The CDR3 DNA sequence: TGTGCCAGCAAATTCGGAGGATCAACTAATGAAAAACTGTTTTTT. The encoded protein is CASKFGGSTNEKLFF.

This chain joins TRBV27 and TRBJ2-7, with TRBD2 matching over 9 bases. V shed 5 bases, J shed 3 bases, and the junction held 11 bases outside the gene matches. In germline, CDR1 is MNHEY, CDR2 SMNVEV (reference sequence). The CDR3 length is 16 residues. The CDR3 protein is CASSTSSGERYYEQYF. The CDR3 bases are TGTGCCAGCAGTACCTCTAGCGGGGAGAGGTACTACGAGCAGTACTTC.

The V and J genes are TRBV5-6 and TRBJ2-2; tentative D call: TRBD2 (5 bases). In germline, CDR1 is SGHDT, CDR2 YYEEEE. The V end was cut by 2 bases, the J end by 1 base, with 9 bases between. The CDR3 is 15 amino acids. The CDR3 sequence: CASSFLLENTGELFF. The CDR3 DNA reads TGTGCCAGCAGCTTTTTACTAGAGAACACCGGGGAGCTGTTTTTT.

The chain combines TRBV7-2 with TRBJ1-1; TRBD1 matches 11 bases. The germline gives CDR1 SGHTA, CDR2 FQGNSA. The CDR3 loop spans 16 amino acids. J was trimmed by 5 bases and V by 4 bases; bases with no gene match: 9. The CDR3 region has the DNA TGTGCCAGCAGCTCGAGGACAGGGGGCGCCCCAACTGAAGCTTTCTTT. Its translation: CASSSRTGGAPTEAFF.

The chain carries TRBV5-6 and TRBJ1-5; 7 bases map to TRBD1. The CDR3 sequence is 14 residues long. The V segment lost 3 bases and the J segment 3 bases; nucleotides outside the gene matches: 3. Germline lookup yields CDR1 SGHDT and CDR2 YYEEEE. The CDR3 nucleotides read TGTGCCAGCAGCTACGGGACAGTCAATCAGCCCCAGCATTTT. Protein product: CASSYGTVNQPQHF.

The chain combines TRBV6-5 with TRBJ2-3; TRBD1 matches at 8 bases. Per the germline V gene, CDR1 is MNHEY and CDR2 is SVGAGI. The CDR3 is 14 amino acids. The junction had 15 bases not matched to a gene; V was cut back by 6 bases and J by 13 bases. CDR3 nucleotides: TGTGCCAGCAGGCAAGCGGACACAGGGGGAAAGGAGTATTTT. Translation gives CASRQADTGGKEYF.

CDR3 sequence reads: CASSLYRTGFSYEQYF. The CDR3 nucleotides read TGTGCCAGCAGCTTATATCGGACAGGGTTCTCCTACGAGCAGTACTTC. The chain joins TRBV11-2 to TRBJ2-7, with 8 bases aligning to TRBD1. CDR1 and CDR2 (germline): SGHAT, FQNNGV. V lost 2 bases to trimming and J lost 0 bases; unmatched junction nucleotides: 6. This CDR3 has 16 residues.

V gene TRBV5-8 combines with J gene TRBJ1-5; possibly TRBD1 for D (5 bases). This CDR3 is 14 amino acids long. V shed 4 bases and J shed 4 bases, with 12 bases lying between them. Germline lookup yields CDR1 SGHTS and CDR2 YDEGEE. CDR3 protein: CASSNKTVNQPQHF. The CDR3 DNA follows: TGTGCCAGCAGCAATAAGACAGTTAATCAGCCCCAGCATTTT. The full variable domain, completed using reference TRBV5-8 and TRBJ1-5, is EAGVTQSPTHLIKTRGQQATLRCSPISGHTSVYWYQQALGLGLQFLLWYDEGEERNRGNFPPRFSGRQFPNYSSELNVNALELEDSALYLCASSNKTVNQPQHFGDGTRLSIL.

CDR3 nucleotide sequence: TGTGCCAGCAGTTTTACAGGGATCCACGAGCAGTACTTC. Protein sequence: CASSFTGIHEQYF. The chain combines TRBV27 with TRBJ2-5; tentatively, D is TRBD1 (6 bases). The J call is uncertain, as TRBJ2-7 better fits the DNA end. Germline assignment: CDR1 MNHEY and CDR2 SMNVEV (reference sequence). CDR3 size: 13 residues.

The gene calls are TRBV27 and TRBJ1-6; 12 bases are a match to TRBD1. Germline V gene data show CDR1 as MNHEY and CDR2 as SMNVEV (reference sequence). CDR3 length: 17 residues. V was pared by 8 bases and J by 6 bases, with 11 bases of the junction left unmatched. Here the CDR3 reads CASGGTGGSEGNSPLHF. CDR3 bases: TGTGCCAGCGGGGGGACAGGGGGCTCGGAAGGTAATTCACCCCTCCACTTT.

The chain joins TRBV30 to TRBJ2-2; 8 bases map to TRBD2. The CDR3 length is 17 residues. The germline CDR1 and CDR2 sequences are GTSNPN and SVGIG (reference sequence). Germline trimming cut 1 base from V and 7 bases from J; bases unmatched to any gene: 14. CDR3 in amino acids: CAWSGTSGRIRVGELFF. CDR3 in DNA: TGTGCCTGGAGTGGAACCAGCGGGAGAATTCGCGTCGGGGAGCTGTTTTTT. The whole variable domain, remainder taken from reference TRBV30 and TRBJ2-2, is SQTIHQWPATLVQPVGSPLSLECTVEGTSNPNLYWYRQAAGRGLQLLFYSVGIGQISSEVPQNLSASRPQDRQFILSSKKLLLSDSGFYLCAWSGTSGRIRVGELFFGEGSRLTVL.